Following are 4 T cell receptor beta chains from one sample sequenced in a study of control samples from healthy donors and cancer patients. Sequenced by immunoSEQ multiplex PCR; TCRdb stores in-frame clones only, minus some. The sample has fewer than 90,000 clones, 85% to 90% seen once. Sequenced input: PBMCs. These receptors originate from a woman aged 60-70 years with head and neck cancer.

The chain combines TRBV7-2 with TRBJ1-3; possibly TRBD1 for D (6 bases). V shed 5 bases and J shed 8 bases, with 25 bases lying between them. Germline V CDR1 and CDR2: SGHTA, FQGNSA. The CDR3 is made up of 17 amino acids. The CDR3 bases are TGTGCCAGCAGCCCTATAGGAGTCCCTGGGGGCGTAGACACCATATATTTT. Protein sequence: CASSPIGVPGGVDTIYF.

This chain links TRBV9 with TRBJ1-3; no reliable D call. The germline CDR1 and CDR2 sequences are SGDLS and YYNGEE. CDR3 length equals 15 residues. V was pared by 3 bases and J by 0 bases, with 10 bases between. The CDR3 here is CASSAFSISGNTIYF. For the CDR3, the DNA is TGTGCCAGCAGCGCTTTCAGCATCTCTGGAAACACCATATATTTT.

The CDR3 DNA is TGTGCCAGCAGCCGGGGGACTAGCGGGGTTAGTCCCTACAATGAGCAGTTCTTC. It codes for CASSRGTSGVSPYNEQFF. This sequence joins TRBV13 and TRBJ2-1, with 13 bases aligning to TRBD2. V was pared by 5 bases and J by 2 bases, with 9 bases of the junction left unmatched. CDR3 length equals 18 residues. Germline loops: CDR1 PRHDT, CDR2 FYEKMQ (reference sequence).

The chain links TRBV6-6 to TRBJ1-5, with D perhaps matching TRBD1 (5 bases). Trimming removed 7 bases at V and 1 base at J, with 17 bases between. The CDR3 extends over 16 amino acids. The germline V gene has CDR1 MNHNY and CDR2 SVGAGI (reference sequence). The CDR3 is CASIPGGVRSNQPQHF. CDR3 in DNA: TGTGCCAGCATCCCGGGGGGGGTAAGGAGCAATCAGCCCCAGCATTTT.